This T cell receptor beta chain was captured by sequencing in a study of T-cell memory formation after mild COVID-19. As regards this clonotype: Its cognate antigen is unknown.

The CDR3 covers 15 residues. The germline gives CDR1 KGHSH, CDR2 LQKENI. V shed 1 base and J shed 3 bases, with 12 bases lying between them. Study results and caveats: Those CD4+ clones that contracted were mainly in CM and EM (CD8+ ones in EMRA).

5'RACE primed from the constant segment yielded TCR alpha and TCR beta cDNA libraries bearing sample barcodes and UMIs. TCRdb reanalysed the 5' RACE reads using MiXCR and keeps one entry per CDR3 protein. The sample lists 450,000 or so distinct CDR3 sequences, 25% occurring once. The source material was PBMCs or a T cell subset sorted from them (not recorded which). The sequence was collected from an adult woman who had mild COVID-19 (a few samples of this study predate the infection). Cell type and time point are not known. The rearrangement joins TRBV18 to TRBJ2-5; D not certain. CDR3 bases: TGTGCCAGCTCACCACGGAATTCGGAAAAAGAGACCCAGTACTTC. It specifies CASSPRNSEKETQYF.